This T cell receptor (beta chain) came from a study of blood T cell repertoires in COVID-19. Profiled with immunoSEQ multiplex PCR; TCRdb holds only in-frame clones, not every one. Of 56,000 or so clones in the sample, 70% to 90% were seen once. The CDR3 extends over 15 amino acids. V lost 0 bases, J lost 7 bases, and 12 bases lay in between. From germline, CDR1 is SGHTA and CDR2 FQGNSA. V is TRBV7-2 and J is TRBJ2-2, with D perhaps matching TRBD2 (7 bases). The TCR comes from a human donor in a cohort sampled during active COVID-19. Source material: peripheral blood. The CDR3 DNA is TGTGCCAGCAGCTTAGCGGGGGGGCGCGACGGGGAGCTGTTTTTT. Translated, it gives CASSLAGGRDGELFF.